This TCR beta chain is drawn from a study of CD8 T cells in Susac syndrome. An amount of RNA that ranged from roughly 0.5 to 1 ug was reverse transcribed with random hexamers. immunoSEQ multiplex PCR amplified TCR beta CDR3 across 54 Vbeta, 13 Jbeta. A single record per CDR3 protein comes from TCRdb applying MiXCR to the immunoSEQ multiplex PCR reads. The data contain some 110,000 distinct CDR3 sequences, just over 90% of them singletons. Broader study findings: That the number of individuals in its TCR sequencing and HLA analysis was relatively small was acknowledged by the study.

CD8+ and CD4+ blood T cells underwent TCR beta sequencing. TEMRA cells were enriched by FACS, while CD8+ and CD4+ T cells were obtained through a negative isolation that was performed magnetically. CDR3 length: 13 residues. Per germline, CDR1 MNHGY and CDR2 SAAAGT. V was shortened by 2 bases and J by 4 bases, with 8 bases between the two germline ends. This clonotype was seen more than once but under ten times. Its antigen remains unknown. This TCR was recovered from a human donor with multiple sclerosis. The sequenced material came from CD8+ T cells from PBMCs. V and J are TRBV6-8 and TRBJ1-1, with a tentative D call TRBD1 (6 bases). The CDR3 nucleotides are TGTGCCAGCAGTTACGGACAGACCACTGAAGCTTTCTTT. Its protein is CASSYGQTTEAFF.